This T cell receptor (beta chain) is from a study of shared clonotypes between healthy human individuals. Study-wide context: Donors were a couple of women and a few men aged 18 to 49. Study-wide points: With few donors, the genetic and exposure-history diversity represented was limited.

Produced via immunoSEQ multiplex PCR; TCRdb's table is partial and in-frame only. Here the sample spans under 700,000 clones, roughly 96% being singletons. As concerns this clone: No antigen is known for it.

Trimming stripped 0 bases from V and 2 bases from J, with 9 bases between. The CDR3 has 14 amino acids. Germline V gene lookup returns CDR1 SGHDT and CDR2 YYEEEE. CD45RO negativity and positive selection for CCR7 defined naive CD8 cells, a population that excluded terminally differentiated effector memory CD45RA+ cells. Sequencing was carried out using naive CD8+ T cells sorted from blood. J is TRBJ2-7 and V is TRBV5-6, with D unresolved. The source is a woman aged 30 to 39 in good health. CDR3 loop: CASSLDSLPYEQYF. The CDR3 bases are TGTGCCAGCAGCTTGGACTCCCTTCCCTACGAGCAGTACTTC. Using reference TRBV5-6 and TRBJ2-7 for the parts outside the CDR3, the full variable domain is DAGVTQSPTHLIKTRGQQVTLRCSPKSGHDTVSWYQQALGQGPQFIFQYYEEEERQRGNFPDRFSGHQFPNYSSELNVNALLLGDSALYLCASSLDSLPYEQYFGPGTRLTVT.